This T cell receptor (beta chain) was sequenced during a study of CD8 T cells in ankylosing spondylitis (dated by TCRdb to about 2017). Study-level background: To find TCR variants linked to disease, the study profiled T cell receptor beta repertoires in ankylosing spondylitis patients and healthy donors. Peripheral blood samples were taken, and synovial fluid was additionally collected from ankylosing spondylitis patients. The full study cohort comprised roughly 24 ankylosing spondylitis patients and 110 or so healthy donors. The paper as a whole reports these results and caveats: Significant enrichment of the disease-linked clones was reported in matched synovial fluid samples from ankylosing spondylitis patients. A TCR beta motif of several highly homologous amino acid variants appeared characteristic of blood from ankylosing spondylitis patients. The disease-linked clones showed a CD8+ phenotype and occurred at relatively low frequencies in peripheral blood. Some of the motif variants had been reported before in the synovial fluid and blood of reactive arthritis patients, a finding that suggests common disease-initiation mechanisms.

Ends trimmed: V by 4 bases, J by 1 base; bases unmatched to a gene: 7. Reading from cysteine to phenylalanine, the CDR3 counts 16 amino acids. Of all the DNA, just the CDR3 is kept, 48 bases in frame from base 1. According to the germline V gene (reference sequence), CDR1 reads LGHDT and CDR2 reads YNNKEL. The instrument given in TCRdb is Illumina HiSeq 2500. TCR beta libraries were prepared by quantitative 5'-RACE with molecular barcodes. Turning to the authors' computational methods: A new computational method, built on a probabilistic model of VDJ rearrangement, was used to identify disease-linked TCR variants. TCRdb reanalyzed the raw reads on its own, using fastp at Q25 for trimming and MiXCR for clone calling, and kept in-frame beta chains. Entries are consolidated by CDR3 protein sequence, retaining the most common genes and DNA. These V and J calls are TCRdb output, not the study's own analysis. The sample profile shows about 90,000 distinct CDR3 sequences; roughly 8.5% of them were found once. The top ten constitute 25% to 35% of the sample.

Notes on this clonotype: It has no known antigen specificity. No much larger clone exists at a distance of one base, and base qualities are not known.

The sample was blood, either unsorted or a sorted T cell fraction (not recorded which). The receptor was derived from a male donor with ankylosing spondylitis. This chain joins TRBV3-1 to TRBJ2-5; TRBD1 aligns with 9 central bases. The CDR3 region has the sequence CASSLDRGGFQETQYF. The DNA sequence is as follows: TGTGCCAGCAGCCTGGACAGGGGAGGATTCCAAGAGACCCAGTACTTC.